The rows below give T cell receptor beta chains drawn from one sample of a study of Ad26.COV2.S vaccination and SARS-CoV-2 variants. The data were produced by immunoSEQ multiplex PCR, yet TCRdb's version contains in-frame clones alone and is incomplete. The table records 510,000 or so clones, around 88% of them present only once. The sample here was peripheral blood, taken in a trial of Ad26.COV2.S vaccine versus placebo. The source of these receptors is a person aged 18 to 59 who received the Ad26.COV2.S COVID-19 vaccine or a placebo. The CDR3 runs from the conserved cysteine through the conserved F or W. D genes are given only for firm matches. Some rows mark clone size as missing; the rest say once, few, many or name a class of expanded clone.

V gene	J gene	clone size	D gene	CDR3 DNA	CDR3 protein
TRBV28	TRBJ2-1	once	.	TGTGCCAGCAGTTTCAGGAGCTCCTACAATGAGCAGTTCTTC	CASSFRSSYNEQFF
TRBV12-3/TRBV12-4	TRBJ2-1	.	.	TGTGCCAGCAGAGAACAGGGAGATAATGAGCAGTTCTTC	CASREQGDNEQFF
TRBV19	TRBJ1-1	.	TRBD1	TGTGCCAGTAAGGTCCTCCGGGACAGGGATTCGTACACTGAAGCTTTCTTT	CASKVLRDRDSYTEAFF
TRBV2	TRBJ1-2	.	TRBD1	TGTGCCAGCAGTGGGACAGGGCGAGGCTACACCTTC	CASSGTGRGYTF
TRBV7-2	TRBJ1-1	.	.	TGTGCCAGCAGCTTGACCGCCCCTTCGTGGACTCATTGGAACACTGAAGCTTTCTTT	CASSLTAPSWTHWNTEAFF
TRBV9	TRBJ2-7	.	TRBD1	TGTGCCAGCAGCGTATTGGGACAGAACTCCGAGCAGTACTTC	CASSVLGQNSEQYF
TRBV12-3/TRBV12-4	TRBJ2-1	.	TRBD1	TGTGCCAGCAGGCACGACAGGGGCGATGAGCAGTTCTTC	CASRHDRGDEQFF
TRBV7-9	TRBJ1-4	.	.	TGTGCCAGCAGTTCGACTGTGAATGAAAAACTGTTTTTT	CASSSTVNEKLFF
TRBV28	TRBJ2-1	.	TRBD2	TGTGCCAGCAGTTCTAGCGGGAGGGGTGAGCAGTTCTTC	CASSSSGRGEQFF
TRBV6-6	TRBJ2-3	.	.	TGTGCCAGCAGTTATGGCGCGACAACAGATACGCAGTATTTT	CASSYGATTDTQYF
TRBV5-8	TRBJ2-5	.	.	TGTGCCAGCAGTACCCGGGGCTCTTCCCGGGGGACCCAGTACTTC	CASSTRGSSRGTQYF
TRBV5-6	TRBJ1-2	.	.	TGTGCCAGCAGCCGAGGAAGACTACTCTATGGCTACACCTTC	CASSRGRLLYGYTF
TRBV7-9	TRBJ1-3	few	.	TGTGCCAGCAGCTTGCTAGGGGCGGGTAACTCTGGAAACACCATATATTTT	CASSLLGAGNSGNTIYF
TRBV9	TRBJ1-2	.	.	TGTGCCAGCAGCGGCCGATGGGCAGGTGGCTACACCTTC	CASSGRWAGGYTF
TRBV4-1	TRBJ1-4	.	.	TGCGCCAGCAGCCGGGTCGCGACTAATGAAAAACTGTTTTTT	CASSRVATNEKLFF
TRBV5-1	TRBJ1-5	.	TRBD1	TGCGCCAGCAGCCCTCTGCCCCCGGGACAGGGCAATCAGCCCCAGCATTTT	CASSPLPPGQGNQPQHF
TRBV27	TRBJ2-2	.	TRBD1	TGTGCCAGCAGTTTCGGGACAGGGGGCGGATTCACCGGGGAGCTGTTTTTT	CASSFGTGGGFTGELFF
TRBV7-9	TRBJ1-4	.	TRBD1	TGTGCCAGCAGCCCGACAGGGGCAATTAATGAAAAACTGTTTTTT	CASSPTGAINEKLFF
TRBV25-1	TRBJ2-7	.	.	TGTGCCAGCAGGATAACGACTGGACCGCTAGAGGACGAGCAGTACTTC	CASRITTGPLEDEQYF
TRBV5-8	TRBJ1-3	.	.	TGTGCCAGCAGCTTAGAGGGGTCCTCTGGAAACACCATATATTTT	CASSLEGSSGNTIYF
TRBV5-4	TRBJ2-3	.	TRBD2	TGTGCCAGCAGCCGGACTAGCAGCACAGATACGCAGTATTTT	CASSRTSSTDTQYF
TRBV6-5	TRBJ2-2	once	TRBD2	TGTGCCAGCAGGACGGGGGGGAACACCGGGGAGCTGTTTTTT	CASRTGGNTGELFF
TRBV11-1	TRBJ1-6	once	.	TGTGCCAGCAGCATTACGGGTGATTCACCCCTCCACTTT	CASSITGDSPLHF
TRBV2	TRBJ2-2	.	.	TGTGCCAGCAGTGAATTAACGGCCACCGGGGAGCTGTTTTTT	CASSELTATGELFF
TRBV7-9	TRBJ2-1	.	TRBD2	TGTGCCAGCAGTTTAGGACTAGCGACACGAAGCAAGAATGAGCAGTTCTTC	CASSLGLATRSKNEQFF
TRBV5-4	TRBJ1-1	.	TRBD1	TGTGCCAGCAGCCCGGGACAGGCTTTCATGAACACTGAAGCTTTCTTT	CASSPGQAFMNTEAFF
TRBV7-2	TRBJ1-6	.	.	TGTGCCAGCAGCTTAGCAGCCAATTCACCCCTCCACTTT	CASSLAANSPLHF
TRBV7-9	TRBJ2-6	.	.	TGTGCCAGCAGCCCACGCTGGATCTTGGCCAACGTCCTGACTTTC	CASSPRWILANVLTF
TRBV7-3	TRBJ1-6	.	TRBD1	TGTGCCAGCAGCTTGAGGGACAGGGGGCGCGGTTCACCCCTCCACTTT	CASSLRDRGRGSPLHF
TRBV4-3	TRBJ2-1	.	TRBD2	TGCGCCAGCAGCCAAGACCAATTAGCGGGACGTGAGCAGTTCTTC	CASSQDQLAGREQFF
TRBV15	TRBJ1-2	.	.	TGTGCCACCAGCATGGGGGCGATTTATGGCTACACCTTC	CATSMGAIYGYTF
TRBV30	TRBJ1-2	.	.	TGTGCCTGGAGGCCTCAAACCCCCGGCTATGGCTACACCTTC	CAWRPQTPGYGYTF
TRBV7-8	TRBJ2-5	.	.	TGTGCCAGCAGCCGCGGGACTCAAGAGACCCAGTACTTC	CASSRGTQETQYF
TRBV9	TRBJ1-1	.	.	TGTGCCAGCAGCGTAGCAGGGGAAGTCACTGAAGCTTTCTTT	CASSVAGEVTEAFF
TRBV14	TRBJ1-1	.	TRBD1	TGTGCCAGCAGCCCTACAGGGGTTCCTGAAGCTTTCTTT	CASSPTGVPEAFF
TRBV28	TRBJ1-6	.	TRBD1	TGTGCCAGCAGTTTCCTCGGGACAGGGACCAATTCACCCCTCCACTTT	CASSFLGTGTNSPLHF
TRBV5-5	TRBJ2-6	.	.	TGTGCCAGCAGCGCCAGGGTATCTGGGGCCAACGTCCTGACTTTC	CASSARVSGANVLTF
TRBV6-5	TRBJ2-7	.	.	TGTGCCAGCAGCCCCCCCCGGCTAGGGGGAGGGGAGCAGTACTTC	CASSPPRLGGGEQYF
TRBV27	TRBJ2-7	.	.	TGTGCCACCTCACGCGGGGTGGGGTACGAGCAGTACTTC	CATSRGVGYEQYF
TRBV7-9	TRBJ2-1	.	.	TGTGCCAGCTTAGTAGACGGCTCCTACAATGAGCAGTTCTTC	CASLVDGSYNEQFF
TRBV28	TRBJ1-5	.	.	TGTGCCAGCAGTTTATTAGTCCCGGGGGGAGGTCAGCCCCAGCATTTT	CASSLLVPGGGQPQHF
TRBV9	TRBJ2-1	.	TRBD2	TGTGCCAGCAGCGTAGGGGATACCCCTTTCGGGGAGGGTGCGTCAAACAATGAGCAGTTCTTC	CASSVGDTPFGEGASNNEQFF